The 16 T cell receptor beta chains reported below all come from one sample, sequenced in a study of CD8 T cells in Susac syndrome. The authors reverse transcribed roughly 0.5 to 1 ug RNA with random hexamers. MiXCR, applied by TCRdb to the immunoSEQ multiplex PCR reads, yields one record per CDR3 protein. Found here are roughly 47,000 distinct CDR3 sequences, about 91% of them singletons; the top ten hold roughly 0.4%. Sample: CD8+ T cells from PBMCs. These receptors were collected from a human donor in good health.

This chain uses TRBV15 with TRBJ2-1; a possible D gene is TRBD2 (6 bases). Germline V gene sequence: CDR1 LNHNV, CDR2 YYDKDF (reference sequence). Trimming pared 5 bases from V and 7 bases from J, leaving 15 bases between. The CDR3 has 14 amino acids. CDR3: CATSFGGTNNEQFF. The CDR3 DNA reads TGTGCCACCAGCTTCGGCGGGACCAATAATGAGCAGTTCTTC. Full variable domain (remainder filled in from reference TRBV15 and TRBJ2-1): DAMVIQNPRYQVTQFGKPVTLSCSQTLNHNVMYWYQQKSSQAPKLLFHYYDKDFNNEADTPDNFQSRRPNTSFCFLDIRSPGLGDTAMYLCATSFGGTNNEQFFGPGTRLTVL.

The V call is TRBV20-1, the J call TRBJ2-1; 10 nucleotides agree with TRBD2. This CDR3 region has 15 residues. The V and J ends lost 2 bases and 7 bases, in that order; junction bases with no gene match: 8. Germline CDR1 is DFQATT and CDR2 is SNEGSKA (reference sequence). The CDR3 DNA is TGCAGTGCTAGACGCGGGACTAGCGAGAAAAATGAGCAGTTCTTC. It translates to CSARRGTSEKNEQFF.

This chain uses TRBV27 with TRBJ1-1, with no clear D. The V end lost 5 bases, the J end lost 0 bases, and 10 bases lay between the germline ends. The CDR3 extends over 14 amino acids. Germline assignment: CDR1 MNHEY and CDR2 SMNVEV (reference sequence). CDR3 amino acids: CASSTGLLNTEAFF. DNA of the CDR3: TGTGCCAGCAGTACCGGACTTTTGAACACTGAAGCTTTCTTT.

The gene calls are TRBV7-9 and TRBJ2-3; possible D gene TRBD2, 6 bases. From germline, CDR1 is SEHNR and CDR2 FQNEAQ (reference sequence). The CDR3 totals 18 residues. V was pared by 5 bases and J by 8 bases, with 29 bases between. CDR3 nucleotides: TGTGCCAGCAGCGCTCCGCGGGGTGCGGGACTTTCCGCAGGTACGCAGTATTTT. Protein sequence: CASSAPRGAGLSAGTQYF.

The V gene is TRBV6-2 or TRBV6-3, the J gene TRBJ2-7; D is unclear. V lost 4 bases and J lost 0, with 10 bases in between. The CDR3 is 14 amino acids. Germline assignment: CDR1 MNHEY and CDR2 SVGEGT. Written as DNA, the CDR3 is TGTGCCAGCAGTTTGGATCCTGTCTCCTACGAGCAGTACTTC. It codes for CASSLDPVSYEQYF.

This clonotype was detected once. The rearrangement uses TRBV3-1 and TRBJ2-1; tentative D call: TRBD2 (7 bases). Germline-derived CDR1 and CDR2 are LGHDT and YNNKEL (reference sequence). There are 14 residues in the CDR3. Trimming took off 1 base at V and 9 bases at J, with 13 bases between the two ends. CDR3 loop: CASSQAQRGGEQFF. CDR3 sequence (DNA): TGTGCCAGCAGCCAAGCTCAGAGGGGGGGTGAGCAGTTCTTC.

This sequence joins TRBV4-3 and TRBJ2-2; the D gene is possibly TRBD1 (6 bases). Germline CDR1 and CDR2: LGHNA and YSLEER. CDR3 length equals 17 residues. Trimming cost V 4 bases and J 1 base, with 16 bases left between them. Here the CDR3 reads CASSLDPGQLNTGELFF. The CDR3, as DNA: TGCGCCAGCAGCCTGGACCCGGGACAACTGAACACCGGGGAGCTGTTTTTT.

This clonotype was picked up a small number of times. The rearrangement links TRBV29-1 to TRBJ1-2; unclear D gene. The CDR3 runs to 13 residues. Germline V CDR1 and CDR2: SQVTM, ANQGSEA. The germline V and J ends were trimmed by 4 bases and 0 bases, with 9 bases remaining between them. CDR3 DNA: TGCAGCGTTGTGGACGCCTCTAACTATGGCTACACCTTC. Its protein is CSVVDASNYGYTF.

With respect to this clonotype: A junction boundary mismatches the germline segment, possibly from a read error. The chain uses TRBV6-5 and TRBJ2-1; 7 bases agree with TRBD2. Per the germline V gene, CDR1 is MNHEY and CDR2 is SVGAGI. The CDR3 is made up of 15 amino acids. CDR3 coding DNA: TGTGCCAGCAGCATTCTAGCGGAGTCCTCCAATGAGCAGTTCTTC. This encodes CASSILAESSNEQFF.

This clonotype was detected once. V is TRBV7-6 and J is TRBJ1-2; 10 bases align to TRBD1. Germline loops: CDR1 SGHVS, CDR2 FNYEAQ. CDR3 length equals 14 residues. V shed 5 bases and J 2 bases; nucleotides not matched to a gene: 2. CDR3 nucleotides: TGTGCCAGCAGCGGGACAGGGGTGAACTATGGCTACACCTTC. Encoded protein: CASSGTGVNYGYTF.

The V call is TRBV20-1, the J call TRBJ2-4, with unresolved D. The CDR3 is made up of 15 amino acids. Trimming took off 3 bases at V and 0 bases at J, with 12 bases between the two ends. The germline V gene has CDR1 DFQATT and CDR2 SNEGSKA (reference sequence). In nucleotides, the CDR3 is TGCAGTGCTAGCCCCCCGTCCATAGCCAAAAACATTCAGTACTTC. As protein: CSASPPSIAKNIQYF.

The chain carries TRBV13 and TRBJ2-7; weak D call: TRBD1 (6 bases). V lost 4 bases and J lost 5, with 9 bases in between. The CDR3 sequence is 12 residues long. Germline assignment: CDR1 PRHDT and CDR2 FYEKMQ (reference sequence). This chain's CDR3 is CASSSQGDEQYF. CDR3 sequence (DNA): TGTGCCAGCAGCTCACAGGGAGACGAGCAGTACTTC.

CDR3 DNA: TGTGCCAGCAGTGATGGACAGGGGGCTTACAATGAGCAGTTCTTC. Protein product: CASSDGQGAYNEQFF. The genes are TRBV6-1 and TRBJ2-1, with 11 nucleotides matching TRBD1. J gave up 4 bases and V 3 bases, and 2 bases lay outside the gene matches. The CDR3 is 15 residues long. Germline V gene lookup returns CDR1 MNHNS and CDR2 SASEGT.

This clonotype was counted between two and nine times. The chain employs TRBV7-9 and TRBJ1-1; 8 bases line up with TRBD1. Trimming cost V 5 bases and J 1 base; bases outside gene matches: 3. Germline CDR1 is SEHNR and CDR2 is FQNEAQ (reference sequence). The CDR3 loop spans 14 amino acids. The CDR3 sequence: CASSTGQGNTEAFF. In DNA, the CDR3 is TGTGCCAGCAGCACCGGACAGGGGAACACTGAAGCTTTCTTT.

The V gene is TRBV7-9, the J gene TRBJ2-1, with a possible D match to TRBD2 (6 bases). This CDR3 region has 14 residues. V lost 3 bases to trimming and J lost 2 bases, with 8 bases between them. Germline CDR1 and CDR2: SEHNR and FQNEAQ (reference sequence). CDR3: CASSFGLPYNEQFF. CDR3 coding DNA: TGTGCCAGCAGCTTCGGACTACCCTACAATGAGCAGTTCTTC.

The chain recombines TRBV11-2 with TRBJ2-1; 11 nucleotides agree with TRBD2. The V and J ends lost 5 bases and 7 bases, in that order; junction bases with no gene match: 16. Per the germline V gene, CDR1 is SGHAT and CDR2 is FQNNGV. CDR3 length: 18 amino acids. In DNA form, the CDR3 reads TGTGCCAGCAGCCACTATAGCGGGAGGGCCATGGGGAGGAATGAGCAGTTCTTC. It encodes CASSHYSGRAMGRNEQFF.